This T cell receptor beta chain was identified in a study of shared clonotypes between healthy human individuals. Study-wide background: Each donor's CD4 naive and CD4 memory cells filled three plates apiece, CD8 naive two, and CD8 memory one.

The material for each subset, its genomic DNA, was split evenly across several immunoSEQ plates. Libraries were prepared by immunoSEQ multiplex PCR; TCRdb keeps only in-frame clonotypes and omits some of them. The sample lists around 600,000 clones, 95% to 98% seen once, with approximately 0.057% in the top ten. Overall study findings and caveats: A few donors shared approximately 5% of their naive CD4 clonotypes.

Regarding this clone: Its antigen is as yet unknown.

Material for sequencing was naive CD4+ T cells sorted from blood. The subset: CD45RA+ positively selected. The receptor's source is a woman aged 30 to 39 in good health.

The DNA of the CDR3 is TGTGCCAGCAGTTCCTTTACGGGATGGATAAAGAAGAACACCGGGGAGCTGTTTTTT. Protein: CASSSFTGWIKKNTGELFF. The rearrangement joins TRBV28 to TRBJ2-2, with D tentatively TRBD2 (5 bases). This CDR3 is built from 19 residues. Trimming removed 4 bases from V and 1 base from J, with 22 bases in between. In germline, CDR1 is MDHEN, CDR2 SYDVKM.